The 20 T cell receptor beta chains in this list originate from one sample, sequenced in a study of control samples from healthy donors and cancer patients. TCRdb keeps only in-frame clones here, not all; method: immunoSEQ multiplex PCR. This table holds about 82,000 clones, 70% to 90% found once. Sequenced: blood. Receptor source: a man aged 50-59 years in good health.

The rearrangement uses TRBV5-1 and TRBJ2-1; D assignment may be TRBD1 or TRBD2 (5 bases each). CDR1 is SGHRS, CDR2 YFSETQ, per germline. Trimming stripped 4 bases from V and 0 bases from J, with 14 bases between. CDR3 size: 16 residues. The CDR3 sequence: CASSGGGSSSYNEQFF. The CDR3 DNA follows: TGCGCCAGCAGCGGGGGTGGCTCAAGCTCCTACAATGAGCAGTTCTTC.

This clone was counted a single time. This chain connects TRBV21-1 to TRBJ2-7; TRBD1 was called by the table and not checked on the DNA. TRBV21-1 is described as a pseudogene. The length of the CDR3 is 15 residues. The CDR3, as DNA: TGTGCCAGCAGCAAAGACCCTAGGGGATCCTACGAGCAGTACTTC. Amino acid sequence: CASSKDPRGSYEQYF.

The chain links TRBV7-9 to TRBJ2-7; D not certain. Germline-derived CDR1 and CDR2 are SEHNR and FQNEAQ (reference sequence). Trimming left V 5 bases short and J 1 base short, with 9 bases between. The CDR3 contains 13 residues. CDR3 in DNA: TGTGCCAGCAGCCCCGTAGAATCCTACGAGCAGTACTTC. Translating it yields CASSPVESYEQYF.

CDR3 amino acids: CASRDSYNQPQHF. The CDR3 coding sequence is TGTGCCAGCCGGGACAGCTACAATCAGCCCCAGCATTTT. The chain uses TRBV2 and TRBJ1-5; 7 bases match TRBD1. The J segment lost 3 bases and the V segment lost 8 bases, leaving 4 bases of the junction unmatched. The germline V gene has CDR1 SNHLY and CDR2 FYNNEI. The CDR3 totals 13 residues.

This sequence joins TRBV18 and TRBJ2-7, with 7 nucleotides matching TRBD1. After removal of 3 bases from V and 2 bases from J, the junction contained 13 bases not matched to a gene. The CDR3 length is 17 residues. Per the germline V gene, CDR1 is KGHSH and CDR2 is LQKENI. This CDR3 reads CASSPRPDRVPPYEQYF. The DNA of the CDR3 is TGTGCCAGCTCACCGAGACCCGACAGGGTTCCTCCCTACGAGCAGTACTTC.

The chain uses TRBV14 and TRBJ2-1; D gene uncertain. The CDR3 consists of 18 residues. Trimming removed 4 bases from V and 0 bases from J, with 19 bases in between. From germline, CDR1 is SGHDN and CDR2 FVKESK. CDR3 loop: CASSLMATPSSSYNEQFF. In DNA form, the CDR3 reads TGTGCCAGCAGCCTAATGGCCACTCCCTCAAGCTCCTACAATGAGCAGTTCTTC.

The chain joins TRBV18 to TRBJ2-7, with 7 bases aligning to TRBD2. The CDR3 runs to 17 residues. Germline V CDR1 and CDR2: KGHSH, LQKENI. Trimming at V came to 3 bases and at J to 1 base, leaving 12 bases not matched to a gene. CDR3 in DNA: TGTGCCAGCTCACCCCTTCGGGGCGGGAGTGGGTCCTACGAGCAGTACTTC. This gives the protein CASSPLRGGSGSYEQYF.

This clone appeared a single time. The rearrangement joins TRBV6-6 to TRBJ1-2, with 7 bases matching TRBD1. CDR3 length equals 14 residues. Germline values: CDR1 MNHNY, CDR2 SVGAGI (reference sequence). V was pared by 10 bases and J by 4 bases, with 12 bases of the junction left unmatched. This CDR3 is CAIYQGVGFYGYTF. CDR3 nucleotides: TGTGCCATCTATCAGGGGGTCGGTTTCTATGGCTACACCTTC.

The genes are TRBV1 and TRBJ1-1; TRBD1 was called by the table and not checked on the DNA. TRBV1 is recorded as a pseudogene. The CDR3 has 17 residues. CDR3 coding DNA: TGCACCAGCAGCCAAGTAAGGGCGGCAGGGGGCAACACTGAAGCTTTCTTT. This codes for CTSSQVRAAGGNTEAFF.

This chain links TRBV25-1 with TRBJ1-3, with unresolved D. CDR1 MGHDK and CDR2 SYGVNS come from the germline V gene. This CDR3 is 13 amino acids long. Trimming removed 3 bases from V and 3 bases from J, with 6 bases in between. CDR3: CASSEAVGNTIYF. As DNA, the CDR3 is TGTGCCAGCAGTGAGGCCGTTGGAAACACCATATATTTT. The whole variable domain, remainder taken from reference TRBV25-1 and TRBJ1-3, is EADIYQTPRYLVIGTGKKITLECSQTMGHDKMYWYQQDPGMELHLIHYSYGVNSTEKGDLSSESTVSRIRTEHFPLTLESARPSHTSQYLCASSEAVGNTIYFGEGSWLTVV.

This CDR3 reads CASSRLGGGVTDTQYF. Here the CDR3 DNA reads TGTGCCAGCAGCCGCCTTGGCGGGGGGGTCACAGATACGCAGTATTTT. The chain carries TRBV4-2 and TRBJ2-3; 9 bases line up with TRBD2. CDR1 and CDR2 from the germline V gene are LGHNA and YNFKEQ. J was trimmed by 2 bases and V by 4 bases; bases with no gene match: 7. The CDR3 is made up of 16 amino acids.

This clone was observed a few times. V and J are TRBV7-2 and TRBJ2-3; D unresolved. Germline loops: CDR1 SGHTA, CDR2 FQGNSA. The CDR3 length is 14 residues. Trimming shortened V by 2 bases and J by 6 bases, and 12 bases separated the two germline ends. CDR3 loop: CASSLLGLGDTQYF. The CDR3 nucleotides are TGTGCCAGCAGCTTATTGGGCCTTGGGGATACGCAGTATTTT.

This clone was counted a single time. The chain employs TRBV9 and TRBJ2-1; D not certain. This CDR3 spans 13 amino acids. V was trimmed by 0 bases and J by 8 bases, leaving 9 bases between them. Germline CDR1 is SGDLS and CDR2 is YYNGEE. CDR3 nucleotides: TGTGCCAGCAGCGTAGGGAACGTCGATGAGCAGTTCTTC. Encoded protein: CASSVGNVDEQFF.

The V and J genes are TRBV2 and TRBJ1-6; D perhaps matches TRBD1 (5 bases). The CDR3 length is 16 residues. Germline CDR1 and CDR2: SNHLY and FYNNEI. V shed 6 bases and J shed 0 bases, with 12 bases lying between them. Here the CDR3 reads CASRPGTSSYNSPLHF. The CDR3 region has the DNA TGTGCCAGCAGACCCGGGACGAGCTCCTATAATTCACCCCTCCACTTT.

This sequence joins TRBV10-2 and TRBJ2-7; D might be TRBD2 (6 bases). The V and J ends lost 6 bases and 2 bases respectively, with 11 bases between them. CDR3 length: 13 residues. Per germline, CDR1 WSHSY and CDR2 SAAADI. The CDR3 sequence: CASRVAGTYEQYV. In nucleotides, the CDR3 is TGCGCCAGCAGGGTGGCGGGGACCTACGAGCAGTACGTC.

The J gene is TRBJ2-3, the V gene TRBV27; 12 nucleotides match TRBD2. Germline CDR1 and CDR2: MNHEY and SMNVEV (reference sequence). J gave up 6 bases and V 6 bases, and 4 bases lay outside the gene matches. The CDR3 loop spans 14 amino acids. CDR3 sequence (DNA): TGTGCCAGCAGCCCTGGGACTAGCGGGGATACGCAGTATTTT. As protein: CASSPGTSGDTQYF.

This clone was seen only once. The CDR3 nucleotides read TGTGCCAGCAGCAACACAGGGCATAGCAATCAGCCCCAGCATTTT. Translation gives CASSNTGHSNQPQHF. The V call is TRBV6-5, the J call TRBJ1-5; the D gene is possibly TRBD1 (6 bases). The CDR3 spans 15 residues. Germline-derived CDR1 and CDR2 are MNHEY and SVGAGI. V dropped 6 bases and J dropped 0 bases, with 12 bases sitting between them.

This clone was seen a single time. The V gene is TRBV2, the J gene TRBJ1-2; TRBD1 matches 9 bases. Losses at the gene ends were 6 bases for V and 6 bases for J; bases not matched to a gene: 5. This CDR3 is 13 amino acids long. CDR1 is SNHLY and CDR2 is FYNNEI in the germline V gene. The CDR3 coding sequence is TGTGCCAGCAGGCGTGGGACAGGGAATGGCTACACCTTC. Its protein is CASRRGTGNGYTF.

This rearrangement joins TRBV15 to TRBJ1-2, with 8 bases lining up with TRBD1. CDR1 is LNHNV, CDR2 YYDKDF, per germline (reference sequence). The V segment lost 0 bases and the J segment 0 bases; nucleotides outside the gene matches: 12. The CDR3 is 19 amino acids. Written as DNA, the CDR3 is TGTGCCACCAGCAGAGATCGTCGGGACAGGTTTTTAACTAACTATGGCTACACCTTC. It yields the protein CATSRDRRDRFLTNYGYTF. Looking up the rest from reference TRBV15 and TRBJ1-2 gives the full variable domain: DAMVIQNPRYQVTQFGKPVTLSCSQTLNHNVMYWYQQKSSQAPKLLFHYYDKDFNNEADTPDNFQSRRPNTSFCFLDIRSPGLGDTAMYLCATSRDRRDRFLTNYGYTFGSGTRLTVV.

The chain recombines TRBV19 with TRBJ1-2, with no clear D. The length of the CDR3 is 14 residues. CDR1 LNHDA and CDR2 SQIVND come from the germline V gene (reference sequence). V dropped 7 bases and J dropped 2 bases, with 14 bases sitting between them. The CDR3 DNA follows: TGTGCCAGTACCCCAAGGCCGAACAACTATGGCTACACCTTC. It yields the protein CASTPRPNNYGYTF.